This is a list of T cell receptor beta chains from one sample in a study of T cells after yellow fever vaccination. MiXCR, applied by TCRdb to the 5' RACE reads, yields one record per CDR3 protein. The sample carries roughly 340,000 distinct CDR3 sequences, roughly 4% recorded once. This specimen consisted of PBMCs, obtained 5 days after the yellow fever booster vaccination. Receptor source: a young man who received the YFV17D yellow fever vaccine. The CDR3 runs from the conserved cysteine through the conserved F or W. D genes are given only for firm matches. Where a row states a size, it is once, few, many or the class of an expanded clone; other rows omit it.

size: many
J: TRBJ2-3
V: TRBV7-7
D: .
CDR3: CASSQQGQSTDTQYF
DNA: TGTGCCAGCAGCCAACAAGGACAGAGCACAGATACGCAGTATTTT

size: .
J: TRBJ2-5
V: TRBV3-1
D: .
CDR3: CASSLLEGTQYF
DNA: TGTGCCAGCAGCCTCTTAGAGGGGACCCAGTACTTC

size: many
J: TRBJ1-2
V: TRBV18
D: TRBD1
CDR3: CASSLTGYYGYTF
DNA: TGTGCCAGCTCACTGACAGGGTACTATGGCTACACCTTC

size: .
J: TRBJ1-1
V: TRBV7-2
D: .
CDR3: CASSFEGVRTEAFF
DNA: TGTGCCAGCAGCTTCGAAGGGGTTCGCACTGAAGCTTTCTTT

size: few
J: TRBJ2-2
V: TRBV10-3
D: .
CDR3: CAITPGAPGELFF
DNA: TGTGCCATCACCCCGGGTGCCCCCGGGGAGCTGTTTTTT

size: .
J: TRBJ2-5
V: TRBV20-1
D: TRBD2
CDR3: CSARDRLAGAWETQYF
DNA: TGCAGTGCTAGAGACCGACTAGCGGGGGCTTGGGAGACCCAGTACTTC

size: many
J: TRBJ2-3
V: TRBV18
D: .
CDR3: CASPQSSTLTDTQYF
DNA: TGTGCCAGCCCACAGTCCTCGACACTCACAGATACGCAGTATTTT

size: few
J: TRBJ2-5
V: TRBV5-1
D: .
CDR3: CASKGISSETQYF
DNA: TGCGCCAGCAAGGGGATTAGCTCGGAGACCCAGTACTTC

size: few
J: TRBJ2-2
V: TRBV4-3
D: .
CDR3: CASSQLTGQYTGELFF
DNA: TGCGCCAGCAGTCAATTAACAGGCCAATACACCGGGGAGCTGTTTTTT

size: few
J: TRBJ1-1
V: TRBV7-9
D: .
CDR3: CASSLSGGVLNTEAFF
DNA: TGTGCCAGCAGCTTGTCCGGGGGCGTTTTGAACACTGAAGCTTTCTTT

size: many
J: TRBJ2-3
V: TRBV29-1
D: .
CDR3: CSVAGVPVTDTQYF
DNA: TGCAGCGTAGCAGGGGTCCCCGTCACAGATACGCAGTATTTT

size: .
J: TRBJ2-1
V: TRBV9
D: TRBD2
CDR3: CASSVGRTSSDEQFF
DNA: TGTGCCAGCAGCGTGGGGAGGACTAGCTCGGATGAGCAGTTCTTC

size: many
J: TRBJ2-7
V: TRBV7-2
D: TRBD2
CDR3: CASSSGGAAQYF
DNA: TGTGCCAGCAGTAGCGGGGGGGCAGCGCAGTACTTC

size: .
J: TRBJ1-1
V: TRBV3-1
D: .
CDR3: CASSQVYRDAVAFF
DNA: TGTGCCAGCAGCCAAGTGTACAGGGACGCTGTAGCTTTCTTT

size: few
J: TRBJ1-1
V: TRBV20-1
D: .
CDR3: CSVSVGLLNTEAFF
DNA: TGCAGCGTTTCCGTAGGACTGTTGAACACTGAAGCTTTCTTT

size: many
J: TRBJ2-2
V: TRBV15
D: .
CDR3: CATSRVSGELFF
DNA: TGTGCCACCAGCAGAGTATCCGGGGAGCTGTTTTTT

size: .
J: TRBJ2-2
V: TRBV10-3
D: .
CDR3: CAIRSDSNTGELFF
DNA: TGTGCCATCCGTTCGGACAGTAACACCGGGGAGCTGTTTTTT

size: many
J: TRBJ2-7
V: TRBV29-1
D: .
CDR3: CSAFLRGRGTYEQYF
DNA: TGCAGCGCCTTTCTTAGAGGGCGGGGTACTTACGAGCAGTACTTC

size: .
J: TRBJ2-3
V: TRBV6-4
D: .
CDR3: CASKERAVSTDTQYF
DNA: TGTGCCAGCAAGGAAAGGGCAGTAAGCACAGATACGCAGTATTTT

size: many
J: TRBJ1-1
V: TRBV25-1
D: .
CDR3: CASSEGTWARIEAFF
DNA: TGTGCCAGCAGTGAAGGGACGTGGGCTCGAATTGAAGCTTTCTTT

size: many
J: TRBJ2-3
V: TRBV15
D: TRBD2
CDR3: CATSKASGVDTQYF
DNA: TGTGCCACCAGCAAAGCTAGCGGGGTAGATACGCAGTATTTT

size: many
J: TRBJ2-1
V: TRBV11-2
D: TRBD2
CDR3: CASSYYPLAGGLSYNEQFF
DNA: TGTGCCAGCAGCTACTATCCTCTAGCGGGGGGCCTCTCCTACAATGAGCAGTTCTTC

size: .
J: TRBJ1-2
V: TRBV12-3/TRBV12-4
D: .
CDR3: CASSFRGNGGYTF
DNA: TGTGCCAGCAGTTTTCGGGGTAACGGCGGCTACACCTTC

size: few
J: TRBJ2-1
V: TRBV20-1
D: .
CDR3: CSALGGISLYNEQFF
DNA: TGCAGTGCTCTGGGGGGCATCTCACTCTACAATGAGCAGTTCTTC

size: few
J: TRBJ2-5
V: TRBV20-1
D: .
CDR3: CSAERGGETQYF
DNA: TGCAGTGCCGAAAGGGGGGGAGAGACCCAGTACTTC

size: .
J: TRBJ2-3
V: TRBV7-3
D: .
CDR3: CASSFAGTSTDTQYF
DNA: TGTGCCAGCAGCTTCGCCGGGACTAGCACAGATACGCAGTATTTT

size: few
J: TRBJ2-7
V: TRBV10-1
D: TRBD2
CDR3: CASSAPGLASYEQYF
DNA: TGCGCCAGCAGCGCTCCGGGACTAGCGTCCTACGAGCAGTACTTC

size: few
J: TRBJ2-3
V: TRBV5-8
D: .
CDR3: CASTTGTYTDTQYF
DNA: TGTGCCAGTACGACAGGGACTTACACAGATACGCAGTATTTT

size: .
J: TRBJ1-6
V: TRBV5-1
D: TRBD1
CDR3: CASSARTGEDSPLHF
DNA: TGCGCCAGCAGCGCCCGGACAGGGGAAGATTCACCCCTCCACTTT

size: many
J: TRBJ2-2
V: TRBV6-2/TRBV6-3
D: TRBD1
CDR3: CASRNPGTGTGELFF
DNA: TGTGCCAGCAGAAACCCCGGGACAGGGACCGGGGAGCTGTTTTTT

size: .
J: TRBJ1-2
V: TRBV12-3/TRBV12-4
D: .
CDR3: CASSLGGYTF
DNA: TGTGCCAGCAGTTTAGGAGGCTACACCTTC

size: few
J: TRBJ2-7
V: TRBV6-2/TRBV6-3
D: .
CDR3: CASSTTVAYEQYF
DNA: TGTGCCAGCAGTACGACAGTCGCCTACGAGCAGTACTTC

size: .
J: TRBJ2-7
V: TRBV6-2/TRBV6-3
D: TRBD1
CDR3: CASSPWTGLTEQYF
DNA: TGTGCCAGCAGCCCCTGGACAGGGTTGACCGAGCAGTACTTC

size: .
J: TRBJ1-1
V: TRBV18
D: TRBD1
CDR3: CASSPGQGYAEAFF
DNA: TGTGCCAGCTCGCCAGGACAGGGCTACGCTGAAGCTTTCTTT

size: .
J: TRBJ1-6
V: TRBV6-2/TRBV6-3
D: .
CDR3: CASMVRTNSPLHF
DNA: TGTGCCAGCATGGTTCGGACTAATTCACCCCTCCACTTT

size: .
J: TRBJ2-3
V: TRBV15
D: .
CDR3: CATSTGRGSTDTQYF
DNA: TGTGCCACCAGCACTGGCCGGGGTAGCACAGATACGCAGTATTTT

size: few
J: TRBJ2-7
V: TRBV5-1
D: .
CDR3: CASSLGTEIPYEQYF
DNA: TGCGCCAGCAGCTTGGGGACAGAGATCCCCTACGAGCAGTACTTC

size: few
J: TRBJ2-2
V: TRBV24-1
D: .
CDR3: CATSGHRVAGELFF
DNA: TGTGCCACCAGTGGCCACAGGGTCGCCGGGGAGCTGTTTTTT

size: many
J: TRBJ2-1
V: TRBV11-2
D: TRBD2
CDR3: CASSPTAGGLYNEQFF
DNA: TGTGCCAGCAGCCCCACAGCGGGGGGACTCTACAATGAGCAGTTCTTC

size: .
J: TRBJ1-2
V: TRBV20-1
D: .
CDR3: CSAGGSYSNYGYTF
DNA: TGCAGTGCCGGTGGGTCGTACTCGAACTATGGCTACACCTTC

size: few
J: TRBJ2-5
V: TRBV4-1
D: TRBD1
CDR3: CASSQDRGTGEETQYF
DNA: TGCGCCAGCAGCCAAGATCGAGGGACAGGGGAAGAGACCCAGTACTTC

size: few
J: TRBJ1-5
V: TRBV5-1
D: .
CDR3: CASSLEGRGDQPQHF
DNA: TGCGCCAGCAGCTTGGAAGGCAGGGGCGATCAGCCCCAGCATTTT

size: few
J: TRBJ2-2
V: TRBV7-2
D: .
CDR3: CASSLRRSDAGELFF
DNA: TGTGCCAGCAGCTTAAGAAGGTCTGACGCCGGGGAGCTGTTTTTT

size: .
J: TRBJ1-4
V: TRBV20-1
D: .
CDR3: CSARSGEKSGFHGKLFF
DNA: TGCAGTGCTCGGTCGGGGGAAAAGTCAGGGTTTCACGGAAAACTGTTTTTT

size: .
J: TRBJ1-6
V: TRBV6-1
D: .
CDR3: CASRYTFNNSPLHF
DNA: TGTGCCAGCAGATACACCTTCAATAATTCACCCCTCCACTTT

size: few
J: TRBJ2-3
V: TRBV5-1
D: .
CDR3: CASSSRSGFVNYTQYF
DNA: TGCGCCAGCAGCTCCAGGTCGGGCTTTGTTAATTATACGCAGTATTTT

size: many
J: TRBJ1-2
V: TRBV10-3
D: .
CDR3: CAISDSQDTLF
DNA: TGTGCCATCAGTGATTCCCAGGACACCCTCTTC

size: few
J: TRBJ2-5
V: TRBV5-4
D: TRBD2
CDR3: CASSFAGGLETQYF
DNA: TGTGCCAGCAGCTTCGCGGGGGGGTTGGAGACCCAGTACTTC

size: few
J: TRBJ2-2
V: TRBV9
D: TRBD1
CDR3: CASSPPGQASTGELFF
DNA: TGTGCCAGCAGCCCGCCGGGACAGGCCTCCACCGGGGAGCTGTTTTTT

size: many
J: TRBJ2-5
V: TRBV3-1
D: .
CDR3: CASRPLGGQETQYF
DNA: TGTGCCAGCAGGCCCCTGGGGGGTCAAGAGACCCAGTACTTC